The TCR beta chain under discussion was sequenced for a study of Graves' ophthalmopathy and Graves' hyperthyroidism. For repertoire sequencing, the TCR beta CDR3 regions were amplified from RNA transcripts. HTBI primers were employed in first-round RT-PCR, then a second-round multiplex PCR followed. TCRdb reprocessed the multiplex PCR reads with MiXCR, giving one entry per CDR3 protein. The table has approximately 410,000 distinct CDR3 sequences, about 16% seen once. J lost 4 bases, V lost 0 bases, and 14 bases had no gene match. The CDR3 runs to 18 residues. Germline V gene sequence: CDR1 MNHEY, CDR2 SVGEGT. Among the hyperthyroidism patients, all were newly diagnosed, aged 18 to 65, with under 2 months' duration.

The J gene is TRBJ1-2, the V gene TRBV6-2 or TRBV6-3; 7 bases align to TRBD1. This clonotype was sampled from a woman aged 18-35 years with stable Graves' hyperthyroidism. The sample consisted of peripheral blood. The CDR3 loop reads CASSYSKEGGDDIYGYTF. The CDR3 DNA is TGTGCCAGCAGTTACTCGAAGGAAGGGGGCGATGATATCTATGGCTACACCTTC.